This T cell receptor beta chain was sequenced during a study of shared clonotypes between healthy human individuals. The CDR3 loop spans 16 amino acids. V trimming: 2 bases; J trimming: 2 bases; junction bases outside the gene matches: 9. The germline gives CDR1 MGHRA, CDR2 YSYEKL. Samples left unsorted employed around 92 million PBMCs for genomic DNA. Measured with immunoSEQ multiplex PCR; TCRdb has only the in-frame clones, and not every one. In the table there are around 440,000 clones, 77% of which are singletons. This sequence originates from a woman aged 40 to 55 in good health. Some clones in this sample may be carry-over from other donors' samples. Source material: PBMCs. The chain employs TRBV4-1 and TRBJ2-7, with TRBD2 matching over 7 bases. The CDR3 here is CASSQPGRDWAYEQYF. CDR3 sequence (DNA): TGCGCCAGCAGCCAACCGGGGAGGGATTGGGCCTACGAGCAGTACTTC.